These T cell receptor beta chains were read from a single sample in a study of siplizumab effects on memory and regulatory T cells. Clones were read by immunoSEQ multiplex PCR, and TCRdb kept only the in-frame ones, dropping some. Here the sample spans over 65,000 clones, approximately 95% being singletons. Sequences were obtained from CD8+ T cells sorted from blood. These receptor sequences come from a human donor in good health. The CDR3 runs from the conserved cysteine through the conserved F or W. Each record gives: CDR3 protein, J gene, V gene.

CDR3 protein: CAISELMGTGFHGYTF
J gene: TRBJ1-2
V gene: TRBV10-3

CDR3 protein: CASLLGLAGNEQFF
J gene: TRBJ2-1
V gene: TRBV13

CDR3 protein: CASSLFSEGGWKPQHF
J gene: TRBJ1-5
V gene: TRBV28

CDR3 protein: CASGATGGIRNTIYF
J gene: TRBJ1-3
V gene: TRBV28

CDR3 protein: CASSEAILAGEVQYF
J gene: TRBJ2-3
V gene: TRBV2

CDR3 protein: CASSQDPIGLVQTQYF
J gene: TRBJ2-5
V gene: TRBV4-1

CDR3 protein: CASGSFGTSGYNEQFF
J gene: TRBJ2-1
V gene: TRBV12-5

CDR3 protein: CASSDLGLAGVYNEQFF
J gene: TRBJ2-1
V gene: TRBV2

CDR3 protein: CASSLGGEGGETQYF
J gene: TRBJ2-5
V gene: TRBV5-6

CDR3 protein: CASSQMTSGGYEQYF
J gene: TRBJ2-7
V gene: TRBV4-1

CDR3 protein: CASSLVSYEQFF
J gene: TRBJ2-1
V gene: TRBV7-9

CDR3 protein: CASSVEVQGDIQYF
J gene: TRBJ2-4
V gene: TRBV9

CDR3 protein: CASSVPRLAGGPGIDGELFF
J gene: TRBJ2-2
V gene: TRBV9

CDR3 protein: CASSSGGSGGAYEQYF
J gene: TRBJ2-7
V gene: TRBV7-9

CDR3 protein: CASSEWDAQETQYF
J gene: TRBJ2-5
V gene: TRBV4-1

CDR3 protein: CASSPDGVERTGELFF
J gene: TRBJ2-2
V gene: TRBV7-9

CDR3 protein: CASRGAVNEQFF
J gene: TRBJ2-1
V gene: TRBV7-6

CDR3 protein: CASSLERTYDEQYF
J gene: TRBJ2-7
V gene: TRBV11-2

CDR3 protein: CASSLISGSVTGELFF
J gene: TRBJ2-2
V gene: TRBV27

CDR3 protein: CASSLEPRAEAFF
J gene: TRBJ1-1
V gene: TRBV13

CDR3 protein: CASKLLAEAYEQYF
J gene: TRBJ2-7
V gene: TRBV27

CDR3 protein: CSVGTESYGYTF
J gene: TRBJ1-2
V gene: TRBV29-1

CDR3 protein: CASRKGLAGGPSNEQFF
J gene: TRBJ2-1
V gene: TRBV11-2

CDR3 protein: CASSYQGGEQYF
J gene: TRBJ2-7
V gene: TRBV27

CDR3 protein: CASSVTGGAGNTIYF
J gene: TRBJ1-3
V gene: TRBV9

CDR3 protein: CASSVGTSGSYQETQYF
J gene: TRBJ2-5
V gene: TRBV9

CDR3 protein: CASSLVGDYGYTF
J gene: TRBJ1-2
V gene: TRBV7-9

CDR3 protein: CASSPNDRGESTDTQYF
J gene: TRBJ2-3
V gene: TRBV27

CDR3 protein: CASARDADRFSYEQYF
J gene: TRBJ2-7
V gene: TRBV27

CDR3 protein: CASSLGTTYEQYF
J gene: TRBJ2-7
V gene: TRBV28

CDR3 protein: CAWAGYKGLNTEAFF
J gene: TRBJ1-1
V gene: TRBV30

CDR3 protein: CAISEILRLMNTEAFF
J gene: TRBJ1-1
V gene: TRBV10-3

CDR3 protein: CATGLAGAGETQYF
J gene: TRBJ2-5
V gene: TRBV10-3

CDR3 protein: CATGGVGNTEAFF
J gene: TRBJ1-1
V gene: TRBV19

CDR3 protein: CASNPGRGNHSYEQYF
J gene: TRBJ2-7
V gene: TRBV7-3

CDR3 protein: CASSAGTSGDSTDTQYF
J gene: TRBJ2-3
V gene: TRBV6-1

CDR3 protein: CASSSPGLALDEQYF
J gene: TRBJ2-7
V gene: TRBV5-1

CDR3 protein: CASSTETGTNTEAFF
J gene: TRBJ1-1
V gene: TRBV6-6

CDR3 protein: CASSLVLPAGETQYF
J gene: TRBJ2-5
V gene: TRBV7-2

CDR3 protein: CSAGYEQYF
J gene: TRBJ2-7
V gene: TRBV20-1

CDR3 protein: CASSLEGLYQPQHF
J gene: TRBJ1-5
V gene: TRBV7-9

CDR3 protein: CASSVGDTQYF
J gene: TRBJ2-3
V gene: TRBV18